This record concerns one T cell receptor (beta chain) sequence. Its antigen is undetermined. One end of the junction fails to match germline, which may point to a read error. This entry comes from a study of tumor and adjacent non-tumor tissue in lung cancer. Turning to the study itself: Histology: 11 to 13 adenocarcinoma, a couple of squamous cell carcinoma, 1 small cell lung cancer. Samples averaged about 3.8 million productive TCRbeta reads each.

In germline, CDR1 is SGHNT, CDR2 YENEEA. CDR3 length: 13 amino acids. General study points: Normal lung showed higher cumulative top 100 clone frequency than tumor. TCR diversity was significantly greater in tumor than normal lung tissue.

A modified ARM-PCR protocol with three rounds of nested PCR amplified TCRbeta. MiXCR, run by TCRdb on the multiplex PCR reads, gives a single entry per CDR3 protein. The sample holds tens of thousands of distinct CDR3 sequences, approximately 80% seen once. This sample's RNA came from whole unsorted tissue. The normal lung tissue was taken more than 3 cm from the tumor edge. This TCR came from a man in his sixties with non-small cell lung cancer. The sample taken for sequencing was distant non-tumor lung tissue. The chain uses TRBV11-3 and TRBJ2-2, with no clear D. CDR3 nucleotide sequence: TGTGGCAGCAGCTCCGACTTTCCCGGGGAGCTGTTTTTT. Translating gives CGSSSDFPGELFF. Based on the CDR3 plus reference TRBV11-3 and TRBJ2-2, the full variable domain is EAGVVQSPRYKIIEKKQPVAFWCNPISGHNTLYWYLQNLGQGPELLIRYENEEAVDDSQLPKDRFSAERLKGVDSTLKIQPAELGDSAVYLCGSSSDFPGELFFGEGSRLTVL.